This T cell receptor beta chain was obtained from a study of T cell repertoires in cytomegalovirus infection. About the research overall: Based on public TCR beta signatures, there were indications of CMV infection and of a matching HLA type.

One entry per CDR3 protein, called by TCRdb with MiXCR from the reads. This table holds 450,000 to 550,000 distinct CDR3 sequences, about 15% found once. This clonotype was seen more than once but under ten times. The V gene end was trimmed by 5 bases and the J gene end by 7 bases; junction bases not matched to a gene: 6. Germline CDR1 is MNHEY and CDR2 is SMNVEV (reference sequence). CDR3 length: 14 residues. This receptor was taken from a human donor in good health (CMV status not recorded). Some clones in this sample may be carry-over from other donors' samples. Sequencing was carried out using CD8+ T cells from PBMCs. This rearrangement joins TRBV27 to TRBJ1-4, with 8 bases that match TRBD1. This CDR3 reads CASSTRGRGEKLFF. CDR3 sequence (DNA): TGTGCCAGCAGTACCAGGGGGCGCGGTGAAAAACTGTTTTTT.